This T cell receptor (beta chain) was profiled in a study of patients and donors after allogeneic stem cell transplantation. CDR1 DFQATT and CDR2 SNEGSKA come from the germline V gene (reference sequence). After removal of 4 bases from V and 8 bases from J, the junction contained 18 bases not matched to a gene. This CDR3 has 17 amino acids. TCRdb passed the RT-PCR reads through MiXCR, listing each CDR3 protein once. Here the sample spans around 30,000 distinct CDR3 sequences, around 7.9% being singletons. This clonotype has at least ten counts. This sequence joins TRBV20-1 and TRBJ1-5; 9 bases are shared with TRBD1. The sequenced sample consisted of blood, either unsorted or a sorted T cell fraction (not recorded which). The origin of this receptor is a human donor who was either an allogeneic HSCT recipient or a stem cell or donor lymphocyte infusion donor (not recorded which). It is not recorded whose cells these are; they may come from a transplant donor. The CDR3 reads CSATTGGAGRGEKPQHF. In DNA, the CDR3 is TGCAGTGCTACCACAGGGGGCGCAGGCCGAGGTGAGAAGCCCCAGCATTTT.